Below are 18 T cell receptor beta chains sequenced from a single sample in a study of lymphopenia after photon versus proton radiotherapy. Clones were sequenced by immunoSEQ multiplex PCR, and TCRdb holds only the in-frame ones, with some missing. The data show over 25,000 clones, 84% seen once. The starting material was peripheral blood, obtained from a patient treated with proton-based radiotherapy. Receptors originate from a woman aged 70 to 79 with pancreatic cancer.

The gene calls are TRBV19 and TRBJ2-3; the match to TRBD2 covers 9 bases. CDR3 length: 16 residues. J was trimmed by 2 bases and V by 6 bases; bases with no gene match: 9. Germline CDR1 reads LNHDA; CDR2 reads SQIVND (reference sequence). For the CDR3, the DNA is TGTGCCAGTAGACGGCTAGCGGGATTCACCACAGATACGCAGTATTTT. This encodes CASRRLAGFTTDTQYF.

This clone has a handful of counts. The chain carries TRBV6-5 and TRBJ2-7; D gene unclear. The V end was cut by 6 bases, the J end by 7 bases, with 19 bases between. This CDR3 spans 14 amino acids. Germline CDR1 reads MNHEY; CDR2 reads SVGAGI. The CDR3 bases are TGTGCCAGCAGCACCAACGACCTCCGGAGTGAGCAGTACTTC. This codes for CASSTNDLRSEQYF.

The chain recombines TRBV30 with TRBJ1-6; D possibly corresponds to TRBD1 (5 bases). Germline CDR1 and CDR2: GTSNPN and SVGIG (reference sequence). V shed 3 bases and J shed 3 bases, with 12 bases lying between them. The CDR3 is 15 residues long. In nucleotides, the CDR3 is TGTGCCTGGAGGGCAGGACAAGACTATAATTCACCCCTCCACTTT. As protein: CAWRAGQDYNSPLHF.

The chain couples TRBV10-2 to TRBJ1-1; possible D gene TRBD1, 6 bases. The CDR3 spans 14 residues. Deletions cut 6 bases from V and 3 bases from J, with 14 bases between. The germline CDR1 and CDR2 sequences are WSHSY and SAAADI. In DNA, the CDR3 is TGCGCCAGCAGCACCACAGGGTTGTACACTGAAGCTTTCTTT. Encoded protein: CASSTTGLYTEAFF.

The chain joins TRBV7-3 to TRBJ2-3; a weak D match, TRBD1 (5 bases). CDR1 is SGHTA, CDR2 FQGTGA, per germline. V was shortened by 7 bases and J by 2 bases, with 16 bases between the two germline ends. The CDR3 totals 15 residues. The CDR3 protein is CASTISAGNTDTQYF. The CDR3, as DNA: TGTGCCAGCACCATTTCGGCAGGGAACACAGATACGCAGTATTTT.

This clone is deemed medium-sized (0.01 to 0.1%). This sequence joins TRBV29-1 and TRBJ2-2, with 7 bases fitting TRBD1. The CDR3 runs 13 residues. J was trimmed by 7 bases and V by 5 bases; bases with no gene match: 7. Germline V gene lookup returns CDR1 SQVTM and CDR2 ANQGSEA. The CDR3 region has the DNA TGCAGCGTTCGGACAGGAGAACACGGGGAGCTGTTTTTT. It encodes CSVRTGEHGELFF.

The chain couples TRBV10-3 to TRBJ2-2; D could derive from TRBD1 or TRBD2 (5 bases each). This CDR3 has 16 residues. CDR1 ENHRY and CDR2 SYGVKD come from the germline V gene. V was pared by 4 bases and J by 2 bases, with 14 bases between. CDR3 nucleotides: TGTGCCATCAGTGGTGCCGGGACGGCTAACACCGGGGAGCTGTTTTTT. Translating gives CAISGAGTANTGELFF.

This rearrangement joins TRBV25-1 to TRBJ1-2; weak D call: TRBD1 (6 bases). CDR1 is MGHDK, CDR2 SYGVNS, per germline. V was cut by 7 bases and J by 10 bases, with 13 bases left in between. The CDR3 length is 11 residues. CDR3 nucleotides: TGTGCCAGCACCACTGGGGGGCACTACACCTTC. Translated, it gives CASTTGGHYTF.

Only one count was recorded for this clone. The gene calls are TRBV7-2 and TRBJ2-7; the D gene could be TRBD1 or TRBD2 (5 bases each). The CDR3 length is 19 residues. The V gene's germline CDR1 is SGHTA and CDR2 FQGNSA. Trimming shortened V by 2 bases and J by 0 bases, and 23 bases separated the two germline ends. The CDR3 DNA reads TGTGCCAGCAGCTTATGGTTTGAAGGGGCTGGACTGTACTCCTACGAGCAGTACTTC. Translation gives CASSLWFEGAGLYSYEQYF.

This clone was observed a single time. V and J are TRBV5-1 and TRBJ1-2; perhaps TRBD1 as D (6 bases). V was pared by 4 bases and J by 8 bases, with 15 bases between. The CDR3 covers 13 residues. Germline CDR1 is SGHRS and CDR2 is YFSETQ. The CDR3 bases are TGCGCCAGCAGCGAGGGACAAAGCGGCGGCTACACCTTC. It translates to CASSEGQSGGYTF.

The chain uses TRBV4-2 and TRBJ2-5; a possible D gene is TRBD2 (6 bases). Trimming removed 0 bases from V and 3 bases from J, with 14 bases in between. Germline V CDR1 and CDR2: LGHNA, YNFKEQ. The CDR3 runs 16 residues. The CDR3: CASSQEGGLSKETQYF. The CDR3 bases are TGTGCCAGCAGCCAAGAGGGGGGACTCTCTAAAGAGACCCAGTACTTC.

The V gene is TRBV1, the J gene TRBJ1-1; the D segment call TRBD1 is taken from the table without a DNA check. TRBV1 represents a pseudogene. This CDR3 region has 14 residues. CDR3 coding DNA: TGCACCAGCAGCCAAGTGACAGGGGTTACTGAAGCTTTCTTT. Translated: CTSSQVTGVTEAFF.

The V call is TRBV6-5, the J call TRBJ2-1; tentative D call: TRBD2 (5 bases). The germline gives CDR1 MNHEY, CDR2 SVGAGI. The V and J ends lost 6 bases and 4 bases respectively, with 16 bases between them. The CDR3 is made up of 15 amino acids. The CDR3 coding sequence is TGTGCCAGCAGGGTCCAGGAGGATAGATACAATGAGCAGTTCTTC. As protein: CASRVQEDRYNEQFF.

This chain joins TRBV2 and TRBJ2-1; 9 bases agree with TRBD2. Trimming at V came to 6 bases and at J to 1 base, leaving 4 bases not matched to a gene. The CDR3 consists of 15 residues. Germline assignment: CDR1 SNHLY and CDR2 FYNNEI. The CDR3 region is CASRTAGGSYNEQFF. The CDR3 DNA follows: TGTGCCAGCAGGACAGCGGGAGGTTCCTACAATGAGCAGTTCTTC.

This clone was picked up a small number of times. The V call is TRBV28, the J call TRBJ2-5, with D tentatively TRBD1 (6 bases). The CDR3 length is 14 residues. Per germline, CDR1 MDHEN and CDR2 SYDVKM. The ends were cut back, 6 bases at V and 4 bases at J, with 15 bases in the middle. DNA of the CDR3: TGTGCCAGCAGCCTACAGGGTCCCGTAGAGACCCAGTACTTC. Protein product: CASSLQGPVETQYF. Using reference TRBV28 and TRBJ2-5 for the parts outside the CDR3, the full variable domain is DVKVTQSSRYLVKRTGEKVFLECVQDMDHENMFWYRQDPGLGLRLIYFSYDVKMKEKGDIPEGYSVSREKKERFSLILESASTNQTSMYLCASSLQGPVETQYFGPGTRLLVL.

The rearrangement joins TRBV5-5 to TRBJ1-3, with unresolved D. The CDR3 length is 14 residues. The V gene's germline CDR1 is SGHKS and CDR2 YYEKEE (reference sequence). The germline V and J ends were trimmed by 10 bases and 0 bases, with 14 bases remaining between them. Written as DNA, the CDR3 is TGTGCCGCTCGGACGGTCAGCTCTGGAAACACCATATATTTT. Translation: CAARTVSSGNTIYF.

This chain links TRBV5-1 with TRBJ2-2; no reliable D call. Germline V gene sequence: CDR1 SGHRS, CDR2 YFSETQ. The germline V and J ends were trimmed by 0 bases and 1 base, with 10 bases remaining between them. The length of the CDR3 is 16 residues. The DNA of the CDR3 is TGCGCCAGCAGCTTGGGTTGGAGCCTGAACACCGGGGAGCTGTTTTTT. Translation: CASSLGWSLNTGELFF.

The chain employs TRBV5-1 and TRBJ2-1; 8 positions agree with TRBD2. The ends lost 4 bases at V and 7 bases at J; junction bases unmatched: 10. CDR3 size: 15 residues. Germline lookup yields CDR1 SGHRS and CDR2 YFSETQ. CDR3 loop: CASSRLASQGNEQFF. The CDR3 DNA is TGCGCCAGCAGCCGACTAGCGTCTCAGGGGAATGAGCAGTTCTTC. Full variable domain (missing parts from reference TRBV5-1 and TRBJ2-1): KAGVTQTPRYLIKTRGQQVTLSCSPISGHRSVSWYQQTPGQGLQFLFEYFSETQRNKGNFPGRFSGRQFSNSRSEMNVSTLELGDSALYLCASSRLASQGNEQFFGPGTRLTVL.